Sequencing of this T cell receptor (beta chain) was carried out in a study of T cell changes during pregnancy in multiple sclerosis (dated by TCRdb to between 2019 and 2020). For context, the study as a whole: The study examined how the T cell repertoire changed over the course of pregnancy in women with multiple sclerosis.

Comment on this clone: This clone's antigen is unknown. There are no base qualities to consult, and no much larger clone falls within one base.

To prepare the library, the immunoSEQ multiplex PCR assay was applied. Not all clones reach the TCRdb copy of this immuneACCESS table, which keeps in-frame sequences only. Checked studies attribute under half of the gap to unresolved V genes and leave the rest unexplained. A total of 80,000 to 95,000 clones appear in this sample, nearly 95% of them only once. Approximately 1% of the sample is taken by the ten largest. The TCR was taken from a female donor with multiple sclerosis, enrolled in a pregnancy study. The source was peripheral blood, collected in the second trimester of pregnancy.

The sequenced DNA: TGTGCCAGCAGCTTAGATCTGGGGCTAGCGGGACTGTACTTC. This codes for CASSLDLGLAGLYF. The chain is made from TRBV11-2 and TRBJ2-5, with 9 bases aligning to TRBD2. For this chain, trimming is 0 bases at the V end and 13 bases at the J end, and the number of junction bases without a gene match is 9. The germline V gene sets CDR1 to SGHAT and CDR2 to FQNNGV. From its cysteine to its phenylalanine, the CDR3 spans 14 amino acids. Of all the DNA, just the CDR3 is kept, 42 bases in frame from base 1.